This T cell receptor (beta chain) emerged from a study of OX40 agonist ivuxolimab in advanced cancers. Measured with immunoSEQ multiplex PCR; TCRdb has only the in-frame clones, and not every one. This sample has around 71,000 clones, with approximately 86% found just once. V dropped 0 bases and J dropped 3 bases, with 12 bases sitting between them. This CDR3 is 15 amino acids long. Germline CDR1 is SGHKS and CDR2 is YYEKEE (reference sequence). The source of this sequence is an adult with an advanced solid tumor such as melanoma, head and neck, liver or kidney cancer. This rearrangement joins TRBV5-5 to TRBJ1-2, with a possible D match to TRBD1 (5 bases). Sequenced here: CD4+ or CD8+ T cells sorted from blood, sampled in a trial of the OX40 agonist ivuxolimab. The CDR3 loop reads CASSLALGRDYGYTF. The CDR3 DNA reads TGTGCCAGCAGCTTGGCCCTGGGGCGAGACTATGGCTACACCTTC.